This section outlines one T cell receptor (beta chain) sequence together with its context. Its antigen remains unknown. From germline, CDR1 is LGHNA and CDR2 YSLEER. V lost 0 bases and J lost 1, with 15 bases in between. This CDR3 has 18 residues. Libraries were prepared by immunoSEQ multiplex PCR; TCRdb keeps only in-frame clonotypes and omits some of them. Of about 97,000 clones in the sample, 87% were seen once. The data derive from a study of identifying expanded T cells in peripheral blood. Findings and limits, study-wide: Differentially abundant clones: 0.95 to 1.5 between replicates, approximately 16 at 2 to 3 weeks, around 19 at four. Across healthy donors, higher total template counts meant significantly greater roughly 2-week count variance.

Collection occurred without any documented infections or immune events in donors. This clonotype was sampled from a person between 18 and 75 years old in good health. V is TRBV4-3 and J is TRBJ2-2; TRBD1 is a possible D gene (6 bases). The sample consisted of blood. This CDR3 reads CASSQEDFRGLNTGELFF. The CDR3 coding sequence is TGCGCCAGCAGCCAAGAGGACTTCAGGGGCCTGAACACCGGGGAGCTGTTTTTT.